This is a list of T cell receptor beta chains from one sample in a study of shared clonotypes between healthy human individuals. The repertoire was sequenced with immunoSEQ multiplex PCR; TCRdb's copy has only in-frame clones and lacks some. The sample holds some 2 million clones, approximately 94% seen once. The specimen was naive CD8+ T cells sorted from blood. All receptors derive from a man aged 18 to 35 in good health. Both conserved end residues are part of each CDR3. D genes are given only for firm matches. Clone sizes are given selectively: once, few, many, or a class where the clone is expanded.

V	D	J	size	CDR3	DNA
TRBV7-6	.	TRBJ1-1	.	CASSLGYGERTEAFF	TGTGCCAGCAGCTTAGGGTACGGGGAAAGGACTGAAGCTTTCTTT
TRBV27	.	TRBJ1-2	.	CASSFSQAYGYTF	TGTGCCAGCAGTTTCTCGCAGGCCTATGGCTACACCTTC
TRBV5-6	.	TRBJ1-5	.	CASSLTDSNQPQHF	TGTGCCAGCAGCTTGACGGATAGCAATCAGCCCCAGCATTTT
TRBV5-4	TRBD2	TRBJ2-7	.	CASSLLAGGPNEQYF	TGTGCCAGCAGCTTACTAGCGGGAGGGCCCAACGAGCAGTACTTC
TRBV4-1	.	TRBJ1-4	.	CASSQGRKTVF	TGCGCCAGCAGCCAAGGCAGAAAAACTGTTTTT
TRBV28	TRBD1	TRBJ2-1	.	CASSSRAQGDNEQFF	TGTGCCAGCAGTTCTCGAGCCCAGGGGGACAATGAGCAGTTCTTC
TRBV2	TRBD2	TRBJ2-4	few	CASSGDASGDIQYF	TGTGCCAGCAGTGGAGATGCCAGCGGGGACATTCAGTACTTC
TRBV7-8	TRBD1	TRBJ1-6	.	CASSLGQEINSPLHF	TGTGCCAGCAGCCTAGGACAGGAGATAAATTCACCCCTCCACTTT
TRBV27	.	TRBJ2-7	.	CASSLSLSYEQYF	TGTGCCAGCAGTTTATCGCTTTCCTACGAGCAGTACTTC
TRBV10-3	.	TRBJ1-1	.	CAITDPMEPNTEAFF	TGTGCCATCACCGACCCCATGGAACCGAACACTGAAGCTTTCTTT
TRBV27	.	TRBJ1-4	.	CASSLSTGVGEKLFF	TGTGCCAGCAGTTTATCGACCGGGGTCGGCGAAAAACTGTTTTTT
TRBV7-9	.	TRBJ1-3	.	CASSGDQGGTIYF	TGTGCCAGCAGCGGGGACCAGGGAGGCACCATATATTTT
TRBV9	.	TRBJ2-3	.	CASSQVSAADTQYF	TGTGCCAGCAGCCAAGTGAGCGCGGCAGATACGCAGTATTTT
TRBV11-2	.	TRBJ1-1	.	CASSPRAGWENTEAFF	TGTGCCAGCAGCCCGCGGGCAGGGTGGGAGAACACTGAAGCTTTCTTT
TRBV4-3	TRBD2	TRBJ2-1	.	CASSQPLTGGANEQFF	TGCGCCAGCAGCCAACCTCTTACGGGAGGGGCCAATGAGCAGTTCTTC
TRBV7-9	TRBD2	TRBJ2-2	.	CASSLLVLAGGSNTGELFF	TGTGCCAGCAGCTTACTCGTTCTAGCGGGAGGATCGAACACCGGGGAGCTGTTTTTT
TRBV27	.	TRBJ2-7	.	CASSFRASYEQYF	TGTGCCAGCAGTTTCAGGGCCTCCTACGAGCAGTACTTC
TRBV5-1	.	TRBJ2-7	.	CASSVSSGLTSYEQYF	TGCGCCAGCAGCGTGAGCTCGGGACTCACCTCCTACGAGCAGTACTTC
TRBV2	.	TRBJ1-4	.	CASTGTEKLFF	TGTGCCAGCACTGGAACTGAAAAACTGTTTTTT
TRBV9	.	TRBJ2-3	.	CASSSSTDTQYF	TGTGCCAGCAGCAGTAGCACAGATACGCAGTATTTT
TRBV4-1	TRBD2	TRBJ2-7	.	CASSQGRGAGYEQYF	TGCGCCAGCAGCCAAGGGCGGGGGGCCGGCTACGAGCAGTACTTC
TRBV7-8	.	TRBJ2-1	.	CASSSGLIGRESSYNEQFF	TGTGCCAGCAGTTCAGGGCTTATTGGGCGGGAAAGCTCCTACAATGAGCAGTTCTTC
TRBV11-2	.	TRBJ2-7	.	CASSLATAGSYEQYF	TGTGCCAGCAGCTTAGCGACGGCGGGGAGCTACGAGCAGTACTTC
TRBV4-1	TRBD1	TRBJ2-1	.	CASSPHPGAGGDEQFF	TGCGCCAGCAGCCCGCACCCCGGGGCAGGGGGAGATGAGCAGTTCTTC
TRBV27	.	TRBJ2-7	.	CASSTRQAYEQYF	TGTGCCAGCAGTACGCGACAGGCCTACGAGCAGTACTTC
TRBV2	.	TRBJ1-2	.	CASSEGTATFNYGYTF	TGTGCCAGCAGTGAAGGGACAGCAACTTTTAACTATGGCTACACCTTC
TRBV4-1	.	TRBJ1-2	.	CASSHSRDQAPYGYTF	TGCGCCAGCAGCCACTCTAGGGATCAAGCACCTTATGGCTACACCTTC
TRBV28	TRBD2	TRBJ2-1	.	CASSLSIGGALNEQFF	TGTGCCAGCAGTTTAAGTATCGGGGGGGCCCTTAATGAGCAGTTCTTC
TRBV9	TRBD2	TRBJ2-5	.	CASSVASGGGLGTQYF	TGTGCCAGCAGCGTAGCAAGCGGGGGGGGCCTCGGGACCCAGTACTTC
TRBV30	.	TRBJ2-7	once	CAWSVGGDEQYF	TGTGCCTGGAGTGTAGGTGGGGACGAGCAGTACTTC
TRBV5-6	TRBD1	TRBJ2-7	.	CASSLRDRGFYEQYF	TGTGCCAGCAGCTTGCGGGACAGGGGTTTCTACGAGCAGTACTTC
TRBV19	.	TRBJ1-2	.	CASSLGQLGHGYTF	TGTGCCAGTAGTTTGGGACAACTAGGGCATGGCTACACCTTC
TRBV27	.	TRBJ1-1	.	CASSLSWGGNTEAFF	TGTGCCAGCAGTTTATCGTGGGGGGGAAACACTGAAGCTTTCTTT
TRBV6-1	.	TRBJ2-7	once	CASSSLDGKQYF	TGTGCCAGCAGTTCTCTCGACGGAAAGCAGTACTTC
TRBV4-1	TRBD2	TRBJ2-7	.	CASSQDGAGGFYEQYF	TGCGCCAGCAGCCAAGATGGCGCGGGGGGCTTCTACGAGCAGTACTTC
TRBV4-3	.	TRBJ2-2	.	CASSQDGMTGELFF	TGCGCCAGCAGCCAAGATGGGATGACCGGGGAGCTGTTTTTT
TRBV11-2	.	TRBJ1-2	once	CASSLSGEGLNYGYTF	TGTGCCAGCAGCTTATCTGGGGAGGGCCTAAACTATGGCTACACCTTC
TRBV18	.	TRBJ2-2	.	CASSPPVGASSSPGELFF	TGTGCCAGCTCACCGCCAGTGGGGGCTAGCTCAAGCCCCGGGGAGCTGTTTTTT
TRBV2	.	TRBJ1-4	.	CASRYIAGGNEKLFF	TGTGCCAGCAGATACATTGCGGGCGGTAATGAAAAACTGTTTTTT
TRBV9	TRBD1	TRBJ2-3	.	CASSVQGDITDTQYF	TGTGCCAGCAGCGTCCAGGGGGACATAACAGATACGCAGTATTTT
TRBV27	TRBD1	TRBJ1-6	.	CASSMGQAGESSYNSPLHF	TGTGCCAGCAGCATGGGACAGGCAGGGGAAAGCTCCTATAATTCACCCCTCCACTTT
TRBV4-1	.	TRBJ2-7	.	CASSQPNNEQYF	TGCGCCAGCAGCCAACCGAATAACGAGCAGTACTTC
TRBV7-9	.	TRBJ2-7	.	CASSLGASDEQYF	TGTGCCAGCAGCTTAGGGGCGTCAGACGAGCAGTACTTC
TRBV27	.	TRBJ1-3	.	CASSPAREFAGNTIYF	TGTGCCAGTTCTCCAGCTAGGGAGTTCGCTGGAAACACCATATATTTT
TRBV30	.	TRBJ1-5	few	CAWSVSGGQPQHF	TGTGCCTGGAGTGTATCGGGAGGTCAGCCCCAGCATTTT
TRBV27	.	TRBJ2-2	.	CASSLVGGAGELFF	TGTGCCAGCAGTTTAGTTGGAGGAGCCGGGGAGCTGTTTTTT
TRBV6-5	.	TRBJ2-2	.	CASSYLGASTGELFF	TGTGCCAGCAGTTACTTGGGAGCCTCAACCGGGGAGCTGTTTTTT
TRBV6-1	.	TRBJ2-3	.	CASSDSRGANTDTQYF	TGTGCCAGCAGTGATAGTAGGGGCGCAAACACAGATACGCAGTATTTT